These T cell receptor beta chains were read from a single sample in a study of beta chain features in type 1 diabetes. Method: immunoSEQ multiplex PCR; TCRdb's copy keeps in-frame clones and lacks some. The profile shows around 250,000 clones, about 24% of them singletons. What was sequenced was naive CD4+ T cells from blood. These receptors came from a young woman with type 1 diabetes. The CDR3 runs from the conserved cysteine through the conserved F or W. Fields, in order: V gene, J gene, clone size, D gene, CDR3 DNA, CDR3 protein. A D gene is named only where the DNA matches it firmly. The size of a clone is reported for some rows only, either as once, few or many, or as a class for expanded clones.

V: TRBV7-2; J: TRBJ1-5; size: few; D: -; DNA: TGTGCCAGCAGCTTACGGGTGAATCAGCCCCAGCATTTT; CDR3: CASSLRVNQPQHF
V: TRBV7-3; J: TRBJ2-5; size: few; D: TRBD2; DNA: TGTGCCAGCAGCCTCGGACTAGCGGGGTACCAAGAGACCCAGTACTTC; CDR3: CASSLGLAGYQETQYF
V: TRBV4-2; J: TRBJ1-3; size: few; D: -; DNA: TGTGCCAGCAGCCAAGTGCGGCTCTCTGGAAACACCATATATTTT; CDR3: CASSQVRLSGNTIYF
V: TRBV5-1; J: TRBJ2-2; size: few; D: -; DNA: TGCGCCAGCAGTCACGGTGAGGTGGTTGCCGGGGAGCTGTTTTTT; CDR3: CASSHGEVVAGELFF
V: TRBV18; J: TRBJ2-7; size: -; D: -; DNA: TGTGCCAGCTCACTTGCGCAATCCTACGAGCAGTACTTC; CDR3: CASSLAQSYEQYF
V: TRBV28; J: TRBJ2-7; size: -; D: -; DNA: TGTGCCAGCAGCAATCGAACCTACTACGAGCAGTACTTC; CDR3: CASSNRTYYEQYF
V: TRBV29-1; J: TRBJ2-1; size: -; D: -; DNA: TGCAGCGTGTCCCCCCGGCAGGGGCCAGACAATGAGCAGTTCTTC; CDR3: CSVSPRQGPDNEQFF
V: TRBV29-1; J: TRBJ1-2; size: few; D: -; DNA: TGCAGCGTAACACAGGGAGACTATGGCTACACCTTC; CDR3: CSVTQGDYGYTF
V: TRBV25-1; J: TRBJ1-5; size: -; D: TRBD1; DNA: TGTGCCAGCAGTGCAGACAGGGAAGATCAGCCCCAGCATTTT; CDR3: CASSADREDQPQHF
V: TRBV10-3; J: TRBJ2-1; size: -; D: TRBD2; DNA: TGTGCCATCAGGTCAGCGGGAGGTTTGAGCAATGAGCAGTTCTTC; CDR3: CAIRSAGGLSNEQFF
V: TRBV19; J: TRBJ1-5; size: -; D: -; DNA: TGTGCCAGTAGTATGGAGAGGTTTAATCAGCCCCAGCATTTT; CDR3: CASSMERFNQPQHF
V: TRBV28; J: TRBJ2-3; size: -; D: -; DNA: TGTGCCAGCAGTTTAGAGATCCCAGATACGCAGTATTTT; CDR3: CASSLEIPDTQYF
V: TRBV5-1; J: TRBJ1-2; size: -; D: TRBD1; DNA: TGCGCCAGCAGCCCCGGACAGGGAGGCTACACCTTC; CDR3: CASSPGQGGYTF